This paragraph covers one TCR beta chain sequence. What it binds is unknown. These data are taken from a study of Ad26.COV2.S vaccination and SARS-CoV-2 variants. Study in general: Vaccine-arm donor from the placebo-controlled COV1001 Ad26.COV2.S trial. Dosing was one shot or two shots 56 days apart. Whole-study results and caveats: The authors reported substantial breadth in spike-specific CD8+ and CD4+ T cell responses after vaccination.

Described treatment: roughly 18 received Ad26.COV2.S at low or high dose, single or two shots; about five received placebo; per-sample allocation not given. Collection of the samples took place on day 63 after the first injection of vaccine or placebo. Data came from immunoSEQ multiplex PCR; TCRdb stores just in-frame clones and leaves some out. The repertoire holds some 300,000 clones, with roughly 86% as singletons. CDR1 is LGHNA and CDR2 is YNFKEQ in the germline V gene. J lost 4 bases, V lost 0 bases, and 2 bases had no gene match. CDR3 size: 16 residues. The rearrangement links TRBV4-2 to TRBJ2-3, with 12 bases identical to TRBD2. The sequence was collected from a person aged 18 to 59 who received the Ad26.COV2.S COVID-19 vaccine or a placebo. This specimen was peripheral blood, taken in a trial of Ad26.COV2.S vaccine versus placebo. CDR3 sequence: CASSQDGLAGPDTQYF. In nucleotides, the CDR3 is TGTGCCAGCAGCCAAGATGGACTAGCGGGGCCAGATACGCAGTATTTT.